The 26 T cell receptor beta chains listed next were all sequenced from one sample in a study of T cells after posttransplantation cyclophosphamide. Method: immunoSEQ multiplex PCR; TCRdb's copy keeps in-frame clones and lacks some. The repertoire consists of some 46,000 clones, none detected only once. Sequenced material: PBMCs. Receptor source: a man aged 35 to 55 in good health, CMV-negative, and a related stem cell transplant donor.

This clone was detected many times. The J gene is TRBJ1-1, the V gene TRBV9; D is undetermined. The V gene lost 0 bases and the J gene lost 1 base, with 10 bases spanning the gap. Germline CDR1 SGDLS, CDR2 YYNGEE. There are 15 residues in the CDR3. The CDR3 DNA reads as TGTGCCAGCAGCGTAGGAGGAGTAACGAACACTGAAGCTTTCTTT. Its protein product is CASSVGGVTNTEAFF. Full variable domain (outside the CDR3, taken from reference TRBV9 and TRBJ1-1): DSGVTQTPKHLITATGQRVTLRCSPRSGDLSVYWYQQSLDQGLQFLIQYYNGEERAKGNILERFSAQQFPDLHSELNLSSLELGDSALYFCASSVGGVTNTEAFFGQGTRLTVV.

In its sample, this clone was seen many times. V usage is TRBV9 and J usage is TRBJ2-2, with D tentatively TRBD2 (5 bases). V gave up 5 bases and J gave up 1 base, with 6 bases separating them. This CDR3 has 13 residues. Germline V gene lookup returns CDR1 SGDLS and CDR2 YYNGEE. Here the CDR3 reads CASRDWNTGELFF. CDR3 nucleotide sequence: TGTGCCAGCAGGGACTGGAACACCGGGGAGCTGTTTTTT.

This chain connects TRBV29-1 to TRBJ2-7, with 7 bases lining up with TRBD1. Germline assignment: CDR1 SQVTM and CDR2 ANQGSEA. V shed 4 bases, J shed 1 base, and the junction held 1 base outside the gene matches. This CDR3 is 12 amino acids long. CDR3 residues: CSVGQGSYEQYF. Written as DNA, the CDR3 is TGCAGCGTTGGACAGGGATCCTACGAGCAGTACTTC.

This clone was seen many times. V and J are TRBV2 and TRBJ2-2; TRBD2 aligns across 8 bases. From germline, CDR1 is SNHLY and CDR2 FYNNEI. J was trimmed by 0 bases and V by 10 bases; bases with no gene match: 7. CDR3 size: 15 residues. The CDR3 sequence is CAMTPGLANTGELFF. The CDR3 DNA follows: TGTGCCATGACCCCGGGACTAGCGAACACCGGGGAGCTGTTTTTT.

This clone was seen many times. V and J are TRBV27 and TRBJ1-6; 8 bases fit TRBD1. CDR3 size: 14 residues. V shed 5 bases, J shed 8 bases, and the junction held 5 bases outside the gene matches. CDR1 and CDR2 from the germline V gene are MNHEY and SMNVEV (reference sequence). CDR3 loop: CASSLNRGYSPLHF. CDR3 bases: TGTGCCAGCAGTCTTAACAGGGGGTATTCACCCCTCCACTTT.

This clone was detected many times. V and J are TRBV7-9 and TRBJ2-7; 9 bases match TRBD1. The CDR3 totals 14 residues. Germline assignment: CDR1 SEHNR and CDR2 FQNEAQ (reference sequence). J was trimmed by 4 bases and V by 5 bases; bases with no gene match: 6. CDR3 region: CASSKWDREYEQYF. The CDR3 region has the DNA TGTGCCAGCAGCAAATGGGACAGGGAATACGAGCAGTACTTC.

This clone was seen a few times. The CDR3 sequence is CASSAGSEQYF. The CDR3 DNA reads TGTGCCAGCTCGGCAGGGTCCGAGCAGTACTTC. The rearrangement joins TRBV18 to TRBJ2-7; the D gene is possibly TRBD1 (5 bases). The V end lost 6 bases, the J end lost 6 bases, and 9 bases lay between the germline ends. CDR3 length: 11 residues. Germline loops: CDR1 KGHSH, CDR2 LQKENI.

This clone showed up many times. The chain employs TRBV7-8 and TRBJ2-1, with 10 bases aligning to TRBD2. J was trimmed by 7 bases and V by 5 bases; bases with no gene match: 8. Germline V gene data show CDR1 as SGHVS and CDR2 as FQNEAQ. The CDR3 consists of 15 residues. The CDR3 loop is CASSLGASGRNEQFF. The CDR3 nucleotides are TGTGCCAGCAGCCTCGGGGCTAGCGGGAGAAATGAGCAGTTCTTC.

This clone has more than one count but fewer than ten. V and J are TRBV27 and TRBJ1-2, with 8 bases that match TRBD1. Unmatched junction bases numbered 3, after V lost 8 bases and J lost 4 bases. CDR3 size: 12 residues. Germline lookup yields CDR1 MNHEY and CDR2 SMNVEV (reference sequence). The CDR3 spells CASGQGGYGYTF. Here the CDR3 DNA reads TGTGCCAGCGGACAGGGCGGCTATGGCTACACCTTC.

At least ten counts were recorded for this clone. This chain joins TRBV7-9 and TRBJ2-5; perhaps TRBD1 as D (5 bases). V was shortened by 2 bases and J by 2 bases, with 12 bases between the two germline ends. Germline values: CDR1 SEHNR, CDR2 FQNEAQ (reference sequence). The CDR3 covers 15 residues. CDR3 residues: CASSLWAGQQETQYF. The CDR3 nucleotides are TGTGCCAGCAGCTTATGGGCAGGACAACAAGAGACCCAGTACTTC.

This clone was seen at least ten times. The chain combines TRBV18 with TRBJ2-1; 11 bases agree with TRBD2. This CDR3 spans 15 amino acids. From germline, CDR1 is KGHSH and CDR2 LQKENI. V shed 6 bases and J 9 bases; nucleotides not matched to a gene: 10. The DNA of the CDR3 is TGTGCCAGCTCGCAGCTAGCGGGAGGAGGCAGTGAGCAGTTCTTC. It codes for CASSQLAGGGSEQFF.

This clone appeared many times. The chain employs TRBV2 and TRBJ1-3; D ambiguous. The germline CDR1 and CDR2 sequences are SNHLY and FYNNEI. The CDR3 totals 13 residues. V lost 5 bases to trimming and J lost 4 bases, with 9 bases between them. The CDR3 loop reads CASSRLEGNTIYF. DNA of the CDR3: TGTGCCAGCAGTCGGCTAGAAGGAAACACCATATATTTT.

This clone occurred many times. The chain joins TRBV29-1 to TRBJ2-1; possible D gene TRBD2, 6 bases. This CDR3 has 12 residues. Germline loops: CDR1 SQVTM, CDR2 ANQGSEA. V lost 7 bases, J lost 3 bases, and 10 bases lay in between. The DNA of the CDR3 is TGCAGCGCTAACGGGGGCTACAATGAGCAGTTCTTC. Translation gives CSANGGYNEQFF.

This clone has a count of ten or more. This sequence joins TRBV30 and TRBJ1-3; D may be TRBD1 (5 bases). There are 12 residues in the CDR3. Per the germline V gene, CDR1 is GTSNPN and CDR2 is SVGIG (reference sequence). Trimming removed 4 bases from V and 4 bases from J, with 8 bases in between. CDR3 in DNA: TGTGCCTGGAAGGGGATCGGAAACACCATATATTTT. Translated: CAWKGIGNTIYF.

This clone has at least ten counts. J is TRBJ2-1 and V is TRBV19; 7 bases agree with TRBD2. Trimming removed 6 bases from V and 15 bases from J; junction bases left unmatched: 11. This CDR3 comprises 12 residues. Per the germline V gene, CDR1 is LNHDA and CDR2 is SQIVND (reference sequence). CDR3 in amino acids: CASRHPSGHPFF. The CDR3 bases are TGTGCCAGTAGGCACCCTAGCGGCCATCCGTTCTTC.

This clone was observed at least ten times. The gene calls are TRBV6-6 and TRBJ1-4, with D possibly matching TRBD1 (6 bases). Germline values: CDR1 MNHNY, CDR2 SVGAGI (reference sequence). The ends were cut back, 2 bases at V and 8 bases at J, with 15 bases in the middle. The CDR3 length is 15 residues. DNA for the CDR3: TGTGCCAGCAGTTACACTCAGGGGAAGGGGGAAAAACTGTTTTTT. This sequence encodes CASSYTQGKGEKLFF.

Many counts were recorded for this clone. Additional DNA sequences in this sample encode the identical CDR3. The V gene is TRBV2, the J gene TRBJ1-5, with unresolved D. Trimming removed 0 bases at V and 2 bases at J, with 5 bases between. The CDR3 sequence is 14 residues long. CDR1 and CDR2 from the germline V gene are SNHLY and FYNNEI. The CDR3 DNA follows: TGTGCCAGCAGTGAAGCCCAGGGCAATCAGCCCCAGCATTTT. This translates into CASSEAQGNQPQHF.

This clone was observed many times. V gene TRBV4-1 combines with J gene TRBJ2-7, with a tentative D call TRBD2 (5 bases). There are 14 residues in the CDR3. V shed 4 bases and J shed 4 bases, with 14 bases lying between them. From germline, CDR1 is MGHRA and CDR2 YSYEKL. CDR3 sequence (DNA): TGCGCCAGCAGCCCGGAGGACTTCGTATACGAGCAGTACTTC. Translating gives CASSPEDFVYEQYF.

This clone was counted between two and nine times. CDR3: CASSSTLILPSQYF. The CDR3 DNA follows: TGTGCCAGCAGCTCCACCCTGATACTACCATCCCAGTATTTT. The chain is built from TRBV27 and TRBJ2-3; D unresolved. Germline-derived CDR1 and CDR2 are MNHEY and SMNVEV (reference sequence). V was pared by 6 bases and J by 12 bases, with 22 bases between. This CDR3 has 14 amino acids.

The table lists this clone with many counts. This rearrangement joins TRBV5-4 to TRBJ2-3; D call uncertain. The CDR3 covers 13 residues. Germline assignment: CDR1 SGHNT and CDR2 YYREEE (reference sequence). The V end lost 0 bases, the J end lost 6 bases, and 8 bases lay between the germline ends. The CDR3 nucleotides read TGTGCCAGCAGCTTGGCCGTAGTGGATACGCAGTATTTT. This gives the protein CASSLAVVDTQYF.

This clone was recorded at least ten times. The genes are TRBV6-1 and TRBJ2-2; 10 bases line up with TRBD1. Germline trimming cut 4 bases from V and 7 bases from J; bases unmatched to any gene: 6. This CDR3 has 15 amino acids. Germline values: CDR1 MNHNS, CDR2 SASEGT. The CDR3 region is CASSVGTGVGGELFF. In DNA form, the CDR3 reads TGTGCCAGCAGTGTAGGGACAGGGGTTGGCGGGGAGCTGTTTTTT.

This clone was counted ten times or more. The chain has TRBV15 and TRBJ2-7, with D unclear. CDR1 LNHNV and CDR2 YYDKDF come from the germline V gene (reference sequence). Trimming pared 1 base from V and 3 bases from J, leaving 10 bases between. This CDR3 has 14 residues. The CDR3, as DNA: TGTGCCACCAGCAGAGTTCCACAGCTCTACGAGCAGTACTTC. Translated, it gives CATSRVPQLYEQYF.

The chain combines TRBV11-3 with TRBJ1-1, with D tentatively TRBD1 (5 bases). Germline V gene lookup returns CDR1 SGHNT and CDR2 YENEEA. The CDR3 is made up of 14 amino acids. The V and J ends lost 6 bases and 1 base respectively, with 12 bases between them. The CDR3 loop is CASRRGMGNTEAFF. CDR3 nucleotide sequence: TGTGCCAGCAGACGGGGGATGGGGAACACTGAAGCTTTCTTT.

In its sample, this clone was seen many times. This sequence joins TRBV19 and TRBJ1-2, with 8 bases that match TRBD1. Germline V CDR1 and CDR2: LNHDA, SQIVND (reference sequence). There are 14 residues in the CDR3. With 3 bases clipped from V and 6 bases from J, the junction kept 6 bases outside the gene matches. CDR3 nucleotide sequence: TGTGCCAGTAGTATCCCGTCAGGGGGCAATGGCTACACCTTC. It encodes CASSIPSGGNGYTF.

This clone was counted many times. This chain connects TRBV15 to TRBJ1-6; possible D gene TRBD1, 5 bases. Germline V gene sequence: CDR1 LNHNV, CDR2 YYDKDF (reference sequence). The CDR3 loop spans 16 amino acids. The germline V and J ends were trimmed by 0 bases and 7 bases, with 13 bases remaining between them. CDR3 loop: CATSRDFSGGNSPLHF. CDR3 coding DNA: TGTGCCACCAGCAGAGATTTCTCCGGGGGAAATTCACCCCTCCACTTT.

This clone turned up a few times. CDR3 loop: CASSQFGQGVTDTQYF. The CDR3 region has the DNA TGCGCCAGCAGCCAATTCGGACAGGGGGTCACAGATACGCAGTATTTT. The chain uses TRBV4-3 and TRBJ2-3; 10 bases map to TRBD1. This CDR3 comprises 16 residues. Looked up from germline, CDR1 is LGHNA and CDR2 is YSLEER. J gave up 2 bases and V 2 bases, and 4 bases lay outside the gene matches.